This T cell receptor (beta chain) originates from a study of OX40 agonist ivuxolimab in advanced cancers. Measured with immunoSEQ multiplex PCR; TCRdb has only the in-frame clones, and not every one. The sample lists about 64,000 clones; around nine tenths were seen once. As concerns this clone: Its antigen is unknown.

General observations from the study: Several nonresponders also turned out to have low normalized T-cell clonal expansion.

CDR3 length: 16 amino acids. Germline V lookup: CDR1 SGHTA, CDR2 FQGNSA. Trimming took 5 bases from V and 0 from J; bases not matched to a gene: 4. Here the sequenced sample was CD4+ or CD8+ T cells sorted from blood, taken in a trial of the OX40 agonist ivuxolimab. This receptor was identified in an adult with an advanced solid tumor such as melanoma, head and neck, liver or kidney cancer. The chain joins TRBV7-2 to TRBJ1-5; 10 nucleotides agree with TRBD1. CDR3 sequence (DNA): TGTGCCAGCAGCCGAGGGACAGGGGTTAGCAATCAGCCCCAGCATTTT. As protein: CASSRGTGVSNQPQHF.